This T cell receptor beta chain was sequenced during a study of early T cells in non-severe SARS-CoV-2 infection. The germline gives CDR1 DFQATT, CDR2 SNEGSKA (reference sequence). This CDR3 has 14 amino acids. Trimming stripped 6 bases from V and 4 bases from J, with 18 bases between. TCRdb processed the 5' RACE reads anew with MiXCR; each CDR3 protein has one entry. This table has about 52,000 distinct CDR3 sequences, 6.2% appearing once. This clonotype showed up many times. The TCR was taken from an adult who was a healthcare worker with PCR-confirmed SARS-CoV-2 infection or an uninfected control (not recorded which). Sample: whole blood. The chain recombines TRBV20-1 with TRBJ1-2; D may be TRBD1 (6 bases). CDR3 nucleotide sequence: TGCAGTGCCATGAGACAGGAGAGTTCCTATGGCTACACCTTC. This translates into CSAMRQESSYGYTF.